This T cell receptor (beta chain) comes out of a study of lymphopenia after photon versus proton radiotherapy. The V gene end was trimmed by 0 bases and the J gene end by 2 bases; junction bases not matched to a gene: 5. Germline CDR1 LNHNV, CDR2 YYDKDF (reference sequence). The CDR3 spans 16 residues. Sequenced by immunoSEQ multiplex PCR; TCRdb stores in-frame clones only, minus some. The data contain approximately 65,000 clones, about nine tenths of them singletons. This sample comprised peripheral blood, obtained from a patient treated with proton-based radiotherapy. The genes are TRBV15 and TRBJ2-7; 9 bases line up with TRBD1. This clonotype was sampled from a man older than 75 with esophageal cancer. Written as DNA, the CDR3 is TGTGCCACCAGCAGAGATCTGGGACAGGGTCCCTACGAGCAGTACTTC. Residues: CATSRDLGQGPYEQYF.